The entry below describes one T cell receptor (beta chain). This record comes from a study of T cells expressing NK-cell markers. Whole-study context: CD3+CD56+NKG2C+, CD3+CD56+NKG2C- and CD3+CD56-NKG2C+ T cells, once sorted, supplied the TCR beta repertoires.

In generating TCR beta cDNA, 5'RACE template switching with UMIs was used. TCRdb re-called the 5' RACE reads and shows each CDR3 protein once, DNA omitted. The sample has about 260,000 distinct CDR3 sequences. The sequence derives from a woman between 18 and 70 years old in good health. Material: blood T cells: a sorted CD56 or NKG2C T cell subset, CD4+ or CD8+ T cells, or bulk PBMC T cells (not recorded which).

CDR3 amino acids: CASSPRDRGGKLFF. This chain links TRBV5-4 with TRBJ1-4; TCRdb's assignment of TRBD1 cannot be checked, as there is no DNA. The germline V gene has CDR1 SGHNT and CDR2 YYREEE (reference sequence). CDR3 length: 14 residues.